The 11 T cell receptor beta chains reported below all come from one sample, sequenced in a study of T-cell memory formation after mild COVID-19. TCRdb reprocessed the 5' RACE reads with MiXCR, giving one entry per CDR3 protein. The table shows around 420,000 distinct CDR3 sequences, with 20% to 25% occurring only once. Sequenced sample: PBMCs or a T cell subset sorted from them (not recorded which). The receptor set was obtained from an adult woman who had mild COVID-19 (a few samples of this study predate the infection). Cell type and time point are not known.

The chain carries TRBV7-9 and TRBJ2-1; D not certain. Germline CDR1 reads SEHNR; CDR2 reads FQNEAQ (reference sequence). This CDR3 spans 13 amino acids. V shed 2 bases and J shed 8 bases, with 10 bases lying between them. The CDR3 region is CASSLTFVDEQFF. The CDR3 DNA is TGTGCCAGCAGCTTAACGTTTGTCGATGAGCAGTTCTTC.

The sample holds a few counts of this clonotype. The chain combines TRBV12-3 or TRBV12-4 with TRBJ1-3; no clear D gene. Between the trimmed V and J ends, which lost 6 bases and 0 bases, there was a span of 9 bases. The CDR3 is made up of 14 amino acids. CDR3 residues: CASSSDGSGNTIYF. The CDR3 DNA is TGTGCCAGCAGCTCCGACGGCTCTGGAAACACCATATATTTT.

The chain combines TRBV6-4 with TRBJ2-3, with 10 positions matching TRBD2. The ends lost 4 bases at V and 4 bases at J; junction bases unmatched: 5. Germline V CDR1 and CDR2: MRHNA, SNTAGT. The CDR3 contains 15 residues. CDR3: CASSVSSGGADTQYF. In DNA, the CDR3 is TGTGCCAGCAGTGTGTCGAGCGGGGGGGCAGATACGCAGTATTTT.

The chain has TRBV27 and TRBJ1-6; TRBD1 might be the D (5 bases). Germline-derived CDR1 and CDR2 are MNHEY and SMNVEV (reference sequence). The CDR3 runs to 16 residues. The germline V and J ends were trimmed by 4 bases and 0 bases, with 10 bases remaining between them. For the CDR3, the DNA is TGTGCCAGCAGTTACGACAGAAGCTCCTATAATTCACCCCTCCACTTT. This encodes CASSYDRSSYNSPLHF.

This clonotype was seen a handful of times. The gene calls are TRBV12-3 or TRBV12-4 and TRBJ2-7, with 9 bases that match TRBD2. This CDR3 is built from 14 residues. Trimming cost V 3 bases and J 3 bases; bases outside gene matches: 3. Here the CDR3 reads CASSFVSGSYEQYF. The CDR3 DNA sequence: TGTGCCAGCAGTTTCGTTAGCGGGAGCTACGAGCAGTACTTC.

There are a few counts of this clonotype. V usage is TRBV7-7 and J usage is TRBJ2-5; 12 bases match TRBD2. The germline gives CDR1 SSHAT, CDR2 FNYEAQ (reference sequence). V dropped 5 bases and J dropped 5; count of bases not matched to a gene: 6. The CDR3 length is 15 residues. CDR3 in amino acids: CASSQTSGGGETQYF. The CDR3 region has the DNA TGTGCCAGCAGCCAGACTAGCGGGGGTGGGGAGACCCAGTACTTC.

This clonotype showed up just a few times. The chain employs TRBV7-8 and TRBJ1-1; TRBD1 agrees at 12 bases. The CDR3 has 17 residues. CDR1 and CDR2 (germline): SGHVS, FQNEAQ. V lost 1 base and J lost 5; bases outside the gene matches: 8. The CDR3 coding sequence is TGTGCCAGCAGCTTAGTAGTGGGACAGGGGGCAGAAACTGAAGCTTTCTTT. Protein sequence: CASSLVVGQGAETEAFF.

The rearrangement links TRBV4-2 to TRBJ2-4; the match to TRBD2 covers 10 bases. This CDR3 spans 17 amino acids. Trimming removed 1 base from V and 0 bases from J; junction bases left unmatched: 3. Germline V gene lookup returns CDR1 LGHNA and CDR2 YNFKEQ. The CDR3 protein is CASSQAGLAVAKNIQYF. In nucleotides, the CDR3 is TGTGCCAGCAGCCAAGCAGGACTAGCGGTAGCCAAAAACATTCAGTACTTC.

Only a few counts were recorded for this clonotype. V and J are TRBV7-9 and TRBJ2-2; D unclear. The ends were cut back, 3 bases at V and 0 bases at J, with 5 bases in the middle. The CDR3 is made up of 14 amino acids. Germline assignment: CDR1 SEHNR and CDR2 FQNEAQ (reference sequence). The CDR3 sequence: CASSFGSNTGELFF. The CDR3 coding sequence is TGTGCCAGCAGCTTTGGTTCGAACACCGGGGAGCTGTTTTTT.

The chain combines TRBV5-5 with TRBJ1-1, with 11 positions matching TRBD1. There are 17 residues in the CDR3. The germline CDR1 and CDR2 sequences are SGHKS and YYEKEE (reference sequence). With 4 bases clipped from V and 4 bases from J, the junction kept 12 bases outside the gene matches. The CDR3 reads CASSLRTGTGGSTEAFF. CDR3 nucleotides: TGTGCCAGCAGCCTGAGAACCGGGACAGGGGGAAGCACTGAAGCTTTCTTT.

This clonotype has just a few counts. V usage is TRBV20-1 and J usage is TRBJ1-2; 9 nucleotides agree with TRBD1. Per the germline V gene, CDR1 is DFQATT and CDR2 is SNEGSKA (reference sequence). The CDR3 extends over 14 amino acids. J gave up 8 bases and V 1 base, and 8 bases lay outside the gene matches. CDR3 sequence (DNA): TGCAGTGCTAGAGCGACAACAGGGGGCACGGGCTACACCTTC. Its translation is CSARATTGGTGYTF.